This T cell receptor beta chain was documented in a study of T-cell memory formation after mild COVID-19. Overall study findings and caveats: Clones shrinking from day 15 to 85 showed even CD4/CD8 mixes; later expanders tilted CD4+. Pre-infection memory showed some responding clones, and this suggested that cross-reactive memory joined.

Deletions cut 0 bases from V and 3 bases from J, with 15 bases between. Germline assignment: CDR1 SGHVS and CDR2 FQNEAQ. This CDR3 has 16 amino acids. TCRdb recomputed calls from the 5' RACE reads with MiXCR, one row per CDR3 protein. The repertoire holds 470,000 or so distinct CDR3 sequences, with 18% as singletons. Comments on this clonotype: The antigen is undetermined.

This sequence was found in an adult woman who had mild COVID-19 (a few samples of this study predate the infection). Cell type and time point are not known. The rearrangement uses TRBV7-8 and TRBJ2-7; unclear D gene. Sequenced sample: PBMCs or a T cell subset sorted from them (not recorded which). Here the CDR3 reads CASSLALRSPSYEQYF. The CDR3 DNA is TGTGCCAGCAGCTTAGCCCTTCGGAGTCCTAGCTACGAGCAGTACTTC.